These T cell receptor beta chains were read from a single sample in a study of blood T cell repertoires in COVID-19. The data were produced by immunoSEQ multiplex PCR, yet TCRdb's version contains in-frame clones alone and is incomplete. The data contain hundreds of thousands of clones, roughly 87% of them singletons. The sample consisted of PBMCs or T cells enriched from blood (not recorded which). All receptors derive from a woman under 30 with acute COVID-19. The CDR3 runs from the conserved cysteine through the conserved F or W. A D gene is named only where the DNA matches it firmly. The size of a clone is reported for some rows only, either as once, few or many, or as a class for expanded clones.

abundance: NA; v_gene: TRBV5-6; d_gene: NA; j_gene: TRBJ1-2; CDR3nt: TGTGCCAGCAGCTCGGGATCTCGGAACTATGGCTACACCTTC; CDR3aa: CASSSGSRNYGYTF
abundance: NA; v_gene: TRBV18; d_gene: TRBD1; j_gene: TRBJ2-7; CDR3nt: TGTGCCAGCTCACCAAAACAGGGGGGCCACGAGCAGTACTTC; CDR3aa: CASSPKQGGHEQYF
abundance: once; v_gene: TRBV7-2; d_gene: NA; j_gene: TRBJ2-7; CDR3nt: TGTGCCAGCAGCTTGCTTGGGGCTCCTCCCTACGAGCAGTACTTC; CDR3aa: CASSLLGAPPYEQYF
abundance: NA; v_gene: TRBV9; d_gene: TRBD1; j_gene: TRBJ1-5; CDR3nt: TGTGCCAGCAGCGGGACAGGGGATCAGCCCCAGCATTTT; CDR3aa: CASSGTGDQPQHF
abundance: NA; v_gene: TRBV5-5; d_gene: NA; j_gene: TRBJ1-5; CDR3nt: TGTGCCAGCAGCACACAGGGTAACATTGGCAATCAGCCCCAGCATTTT; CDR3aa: CASSTQGNIGNQPQHF
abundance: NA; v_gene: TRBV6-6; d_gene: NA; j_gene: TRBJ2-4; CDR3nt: TGTGCCAGCAGTCCCGCCCGGCGTGGAGTAAACATTCAGTACTTC; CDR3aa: CASSPARRGVNIQYF
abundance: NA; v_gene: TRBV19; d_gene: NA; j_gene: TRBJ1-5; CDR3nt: TGTGCCAGTAGTATAGATCTATATCAGCCCCAGCATTTT; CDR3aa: CASSIDLYQPQHF
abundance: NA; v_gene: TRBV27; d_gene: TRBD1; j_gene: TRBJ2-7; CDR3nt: TGTGCCAGCAGTATCGCCGTGACAGGGCCCCGCGAGCAGTACTTC; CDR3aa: CASSIAVTGPREQYF
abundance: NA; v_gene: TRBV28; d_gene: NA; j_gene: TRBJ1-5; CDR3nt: TGTGCCAGCAACTCAAGGGGGGGGCCCTTCAATCAGCCCCAGCATTTT; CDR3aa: CASNSRGGPFNQPQHF
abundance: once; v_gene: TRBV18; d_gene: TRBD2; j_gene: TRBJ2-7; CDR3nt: TGTGCCAGCTCACCACCTGGCGGGAGGTACGAGCAGTACTTC; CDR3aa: CASSPPGGRYEQYF
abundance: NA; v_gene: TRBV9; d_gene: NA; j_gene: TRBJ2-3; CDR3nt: TGTGCCAGCAGCTCCTCCGGTCCAGATACGCAGTATTTT; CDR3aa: CASSSSGPDTQYF
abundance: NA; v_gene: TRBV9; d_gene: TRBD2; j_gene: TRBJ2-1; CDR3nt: TGTGCCAGCAGCGCCCTAGCGGGGGGGTTTGCAGGGAATGAGCAGTTCTTC; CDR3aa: CASSALAGGFAGNEQFF
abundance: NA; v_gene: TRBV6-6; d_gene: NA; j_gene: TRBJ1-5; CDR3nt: TGTGCCAGCAGTTACCATGGACGGGATAGCAATCAGCCCCAGCATTTT; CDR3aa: CASSYHGRDSNQPQHF
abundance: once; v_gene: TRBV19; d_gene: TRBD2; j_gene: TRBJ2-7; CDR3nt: TGTGCCAGTAGTACAGGGACTAGCCGATCCTACGAGCAGTACTTC; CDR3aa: CASSTGTSRSYEQYF
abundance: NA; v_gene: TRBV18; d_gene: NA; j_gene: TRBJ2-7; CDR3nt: TGTGCCAGCTCACCACAGGGGAAGGGATACGAGCAGTACTTC; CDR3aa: CASSPQGKGYEQYF
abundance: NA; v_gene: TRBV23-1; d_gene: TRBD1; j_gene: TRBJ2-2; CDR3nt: TGCGCCAGCAGTCAATCGCAGGGGGACACCGGGGAGCTGTTTTTT; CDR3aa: CASSQSQGDTGELFF
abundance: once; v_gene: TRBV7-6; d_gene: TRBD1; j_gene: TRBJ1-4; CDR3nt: TGTGCCAGCAGCACCGGGACAGGTGCAAATGAAAAACTGTTTTTT; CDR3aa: CASSTGTGANEKLFF
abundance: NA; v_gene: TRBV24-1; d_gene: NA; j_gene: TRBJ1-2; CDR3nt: TGTGCCACTTGGGAACGGGGGGCTGGCTACACCTTC; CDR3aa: CATWERGAGYTF
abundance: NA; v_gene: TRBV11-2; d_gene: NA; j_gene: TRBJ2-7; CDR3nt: TGTGCCAGCAGCTTATTTCGGGGTGCGGGCAACGAGCAGTACTTC; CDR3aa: CASSLFRGAGNEQYF
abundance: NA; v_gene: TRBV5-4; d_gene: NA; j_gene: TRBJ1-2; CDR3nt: TGTGCCAGCAGCTTGAAACGAGAGAAGGACAGCCATGGCTACACCTTC; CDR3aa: CASSLKREKDSHGYTF
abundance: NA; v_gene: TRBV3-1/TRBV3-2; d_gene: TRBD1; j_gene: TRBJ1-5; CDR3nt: TGTGCCAGCAGCCGAGGGACAGGGGGAAACAATCAGCCCCAGCATTTT; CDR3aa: CASSRGTGGNNQPQHF
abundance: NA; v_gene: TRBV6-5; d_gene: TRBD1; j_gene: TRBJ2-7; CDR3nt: TGTGCCAGCAGTTACTCGTTAGGGGGCGCATACGAGCAGTACTTC; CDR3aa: CASSYSLGGAYEQYF
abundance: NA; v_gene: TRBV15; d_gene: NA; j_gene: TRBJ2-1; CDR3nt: TGTGCCACCAAACTCTACCGTGAAAACAATGAGCAGTTCTTC; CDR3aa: CATKLYRENNEQFF
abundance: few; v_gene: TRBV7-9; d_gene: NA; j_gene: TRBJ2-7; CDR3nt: TGTGCCAGCAGCTTAGGACAGGCGTCCCACGAGCAGTACTTC; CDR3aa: CASSLGQASHEQYF
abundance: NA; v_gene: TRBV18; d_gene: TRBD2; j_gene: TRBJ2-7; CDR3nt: TGTGCCAGCTCACCGGCGGGAGGAGGCTCCTACGAGCAGTACTTC; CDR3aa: CASSPAGGGSYEQYF
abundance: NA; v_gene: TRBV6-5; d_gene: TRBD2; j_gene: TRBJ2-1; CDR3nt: TGTGCCAGCAGTTACCGGAGCGGGGGGCCCAATGAGCAGTTCTTC; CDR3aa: CASSYRSGGPNEQFF
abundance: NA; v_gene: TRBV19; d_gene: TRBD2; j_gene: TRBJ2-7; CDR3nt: TGTGCCAGTAGTATAGTTAGCGGGAGCTACGAGCAGTACTTC; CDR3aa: CASSIVSGSYEQYF
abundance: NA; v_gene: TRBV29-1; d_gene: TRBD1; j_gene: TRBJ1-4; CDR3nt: TGCAGCGTTGGATGGACAGGGCCTAATGAAAAACTGTTTTTT; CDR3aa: CSVGWTGPNEKLFF
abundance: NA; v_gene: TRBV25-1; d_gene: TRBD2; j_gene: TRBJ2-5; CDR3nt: TGTGCCAGCAGTGGGACTAGCGGGAGAGAGACCCAGTACTTC; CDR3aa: CASSGTSGRETQYF
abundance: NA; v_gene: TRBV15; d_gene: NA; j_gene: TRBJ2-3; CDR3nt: TGTGCCACAAAGCCGGGACTCACCTATAGCACAGATACGCAGTATTTT; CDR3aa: CATKPGLTYSTDTQYF
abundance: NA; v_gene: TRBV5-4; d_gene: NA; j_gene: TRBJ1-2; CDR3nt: TGTGCCAGCAGCCCCGGGACACGCGCGCCGGGCTATGGCTACACCTTC; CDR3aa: CASSPGTRAPGYGYTF
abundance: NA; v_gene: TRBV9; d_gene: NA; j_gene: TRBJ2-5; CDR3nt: TGTGCCAGCAGCGGAATACAGGGATTAGAGACCCAGTACTTC; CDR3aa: CASSGIQGLETQYF
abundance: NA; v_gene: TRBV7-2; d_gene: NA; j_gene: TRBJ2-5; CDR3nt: TGTGCCAGCAGCTTATCGCGGGTCCAAGAGACCCAGTACTTC; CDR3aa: CASSLSRVQETQYF
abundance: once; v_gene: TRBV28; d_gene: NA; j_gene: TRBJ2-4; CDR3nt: TGTGCCAGCAGGGCCCATGGCGCCAAAAACATTCAGTACTTC; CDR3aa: CASRAHGAKNIQYF
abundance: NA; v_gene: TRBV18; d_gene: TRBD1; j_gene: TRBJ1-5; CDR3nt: TGTGCCAGCTCACCATCCCATCCGGGGACAGGGGTCAATCAGCCCCAGCATTTT; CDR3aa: CASSPSHPGTGVNQPQHF
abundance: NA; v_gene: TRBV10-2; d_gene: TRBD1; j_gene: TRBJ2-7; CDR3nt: TGCGCCAGCAGGGACCAAGGGGGCGCAGATCCCTACGAGCAGTACTTC; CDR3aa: CASRDQGGADPYEQYF
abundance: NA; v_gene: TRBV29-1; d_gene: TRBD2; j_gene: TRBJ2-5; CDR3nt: TGCAGCGGCAAGCGACTAGCGGGAGGGCCAGAGACCCAGTACTTC; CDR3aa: CSGKRLAGGPETQYF
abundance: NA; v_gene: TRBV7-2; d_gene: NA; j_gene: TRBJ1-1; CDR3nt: TGTGCCAGCAGCTTAGCGCAGGTGGCGTTCACTGAAGCTTTCTTT; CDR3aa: CASSLAQVAFTEAFF
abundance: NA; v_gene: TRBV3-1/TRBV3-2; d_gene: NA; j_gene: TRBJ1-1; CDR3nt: TGTGCCAGCAGCCGAAATAATGGAGGAGACACTGAAGCTTTCTTT; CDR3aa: CASSRNNGGDTEAFF
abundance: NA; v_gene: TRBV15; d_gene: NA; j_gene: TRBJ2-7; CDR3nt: TGTGCCACCAGCAGAGACAGGGTGTTCTTCTACGAGCAGTACTTC; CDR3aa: CATSRDRVFFYEQYF
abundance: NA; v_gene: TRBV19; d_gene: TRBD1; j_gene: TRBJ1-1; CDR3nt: TGTGCCAGTAGACTGAGACAGGGCTGGCGAAACACTGAAGCTTTCTTT; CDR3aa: CASRLRQGWRNTEAFF
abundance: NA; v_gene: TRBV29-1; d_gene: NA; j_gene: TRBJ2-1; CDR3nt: TGCAGCGTTGAAGAAGGCGGGAAGGCAGGCAATGAGCAGTTCTTC; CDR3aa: CSVEEGGKAGNEQFF
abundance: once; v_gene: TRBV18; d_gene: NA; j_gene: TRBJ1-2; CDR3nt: TGTGCCAGCTCATTGGACACCCGGAACTATGGCTACACCTTC; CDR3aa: CASSLDTRNYGYTF